The 12 T cell receptor beta chains in this list originate from one sample, sequenced in a study of blood T cell repertoires in COVID-19. Clones were read by immunoSEQ multiplex PCR, and TCRdb kept only the in-frame ones, dropping some. The data hold tens of thousands of clones, with about four fifths observed a single time. The sequenced sample was peripheral blood. The receptors were gathered from an elderly woman with active or convalescent COVID-19.

The genes are TRBV9 and TRBJ2-7; 11 positions agree with TRBD2. The trim removed 2 bases at V and 5 bases at J, leaving 0 bases unmatched. The CDR3 has 13 residues. The germline CDR1 and CDR2 sequences are SGDLS and YYNGEE. The CDR3 nucleotides read TGTGCCAGCAGCGTTAGCGGGAGGGACGAGCAGTACTTC. This codes for CASSVSGRDEQYF.

In this sample, this clone turned up a few times. V and J are TRBV6-2 or TRBV6-3 and TRBJ2-5, with D perhaps matching TRBD2 (6 bases). The CDR3 extends over 18 amino acids. Germline V gives CDR1 MNHEY, CDR2 SVGEGT. Between the trimmed V and J ends, which lost 6 bases and 0 bases, there was a span of 23 bases. The CDR3 loop reads CASSPQAPGREYQETQYF. DNA for the CDR3: TGTGCCAGCAGCCCCCAGGCACCGGGACGGGAGTACCAAGAGACCCAGTACTTC.

The gene calls are TRBV6-5 and TRBJ2-1, with 11 bases matching TRBD1. Germline V gene data show CDR1 as MNHEY and CDR2 as SVGAGI. V was clipped by 11 bases and J by 7 bases; unmatched bases: 13. The CDR3 contains 15 residues. The CDR3 DNA is TGTGCCCTACAGCTTGGGACAGGGGGTAGGAATGAGCAGTTCTTC. Residues: CALQLGTGGRNEQFF.

The V call is TRBV4-3, the J call TRBJ2-1; 8 nucleotides agree with TRBD2. The CDR3 consists of 17 residues. Losses at the gene ends were 1 base for V and 6 bases for J; bases not matched to a gene: 11. Germline V lookup: CDR1 LGHNA, CDR2 YSLEER. The CDR3 spells CASSQGSGTRVINEQFF. DNA of the CDR3: TGCGCCAGCAGCCAAGGCTCCGGGACTAGAGTTATCAATGAGCAGTTCTTC.

This chain joins TRBV3-1 (or the pseudogene TRBV3-2) and TRBJ1-1, with 7 bases lining up with TRBD1. V lost 2 bases to trimming and J lost 7 bases; unmatched junction nucleotides: 4. CDR1 LGHDT and CDR2 YNNKEL come from the germline V gene (reference sequence). This CDR3 region has 13 residues. The DNA of the CDR3 is TGTGCCAGCAGCCAATGGACAGGTGGTGAAGCTTTCTTT. It codes for CASSQWTGGEAFF.

The chain links TRBV4-3 to TRBJ2-5; D gene ambiguous. Germline V lookup: CDR1 LGHNA, CDR2 YSLEER. The V end lost 0 bases, the J end lost 0 bases, and 8 bases lay between the germline ends. This CDR3 comprises 15 residues. The CDR3 DNA follows: TGCGCCAGCAGCCAAGATGTAAACTACCAAGAGACCCAGTACTTC. Its translation: CASSQDVNYQETQYF.

This chain joins TRBV5-1 and TRBJ2-1, with TRBD2 as a possible D gene (6 bases). Trimming left V 0 bases short and J 6 bases short, with 13 bases between. Per the germline V gene, CDR1 is SGHRS and CDR2 is YFSETQ. CDR3 length equals 15 residues. CDR3 bases: TGCGCCAGCAGCTTGGATAGGTTGGGAGGCAATGAGCAGTTCTTC. This sequence encodes CASSLDRLGGNEQFF.

This clone has a handful of counts. CDR3 sequence: CASSARGLVQPQHF. The CDR3 DNA sequence: TGTGCCAGCAGTGCCAGGGGGCTCGTTCAGCCCCAGCATTTT. The chain recombines TRBV27 with TRBJ1-5; 8 bases line up with TRBD1. Germline CDR1 and CDR2: MNHEY and SMNVEV (reference sequence). J was trimmed by 6 bases and V by 5 bases; bases with no gene match: 6. The CDR3 is 14 amino acids.

The chain joins TRBV3-1 (or the pseudogene TRBV3-2) to TRBJ2-3; D is perhaps TRBD1 (5 bases). The V end was cut by 6 bases, the J end by 1 base, with 11 bases between. Germline CDR1 LGHDT, CDR2 YNNKEL (reference sequence). The CDR3 is made up of 14 amino acids. The CDR3 reads CASSTTARTDTQYF. For the CDR3, the DNA is TGTGCCAGCAGTACGACAGCCCGCACAGATACGCAGTATTTT.

This chain joins TRBV3-1 (or the pseudogene TRBV3-2) and TRBJ2-2; possibly TRBD2 for D (5 bases). Germline values: CDR1 LGHDT, CDR2 YNNKEL (reference sequence). The CDR3 extends over 16 amino acids. V dropped 1 base and J dropped 4 bases, with 13 bases sitting between them. CDR3 sequence reads: CASSQVEAKPTGELFF. Here the CDR3 DNA reads TGTGCCAGCAGCCAAGTGGAGGCAAAGCCCACCGGGGAGCTGTTTTTT.

This sequence joins TRBV6-5 and TRBJ1-1; D gene uncertain. CDR3 length equals 14 residues. Germline loops: CDR1 MNHEY, CDR2 SVGAGI. V dropped 4 bases and J dropped 4 bases, with 13 bases sitting between them. The CDR3 DNA reads as TGTGCCAGCAGTTCCCGGGGAGGCGGCACTGAAGCTTTCTTT. As protein: CASSSRGGGTEAFF.

The chain uses TRBV2 and TRBJ2-1; 8 bases align to TRBD2. The CDR3 runs to 15 residues. CDR1 SNHLY and CDR2 FYNNEI come from the germline V gene. The V segment lost 6 bases and the J segment 7 bases; nucleotides outside the gene matches: 11. The CDR3 here is CASRTTTSVGNEQFF. CDR3 nucleotides: TGTGCCAGCAGGACGACGACTAGCGTGGGAAATGAGCAGTTCTTC.